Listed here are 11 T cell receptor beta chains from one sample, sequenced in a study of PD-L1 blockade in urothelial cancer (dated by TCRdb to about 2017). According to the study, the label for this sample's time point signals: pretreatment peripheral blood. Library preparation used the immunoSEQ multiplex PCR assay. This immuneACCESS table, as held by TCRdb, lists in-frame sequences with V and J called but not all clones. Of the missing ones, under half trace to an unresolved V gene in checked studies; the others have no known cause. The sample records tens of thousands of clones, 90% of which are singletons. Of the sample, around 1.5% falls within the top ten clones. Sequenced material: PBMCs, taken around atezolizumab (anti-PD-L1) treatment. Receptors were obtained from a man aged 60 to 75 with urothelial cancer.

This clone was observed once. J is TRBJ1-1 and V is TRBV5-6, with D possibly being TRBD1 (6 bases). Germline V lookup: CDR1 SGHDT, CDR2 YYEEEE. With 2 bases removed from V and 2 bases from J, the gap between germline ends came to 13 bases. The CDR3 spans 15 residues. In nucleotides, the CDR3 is TGTGCCAGCAGCTTTGGGGGCGGGGGTAACACTGAAGCTTTCTTT. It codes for CASSFGGGGNTEAFF.

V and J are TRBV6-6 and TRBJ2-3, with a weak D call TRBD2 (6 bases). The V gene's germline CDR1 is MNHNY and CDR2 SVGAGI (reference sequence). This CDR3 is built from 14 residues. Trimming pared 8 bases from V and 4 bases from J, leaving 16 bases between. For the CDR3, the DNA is TGTGCCAGCCGGATTACAAGCGGGTCAGATACGCAGTATTTT. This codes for CASRITSGSDTQYF.

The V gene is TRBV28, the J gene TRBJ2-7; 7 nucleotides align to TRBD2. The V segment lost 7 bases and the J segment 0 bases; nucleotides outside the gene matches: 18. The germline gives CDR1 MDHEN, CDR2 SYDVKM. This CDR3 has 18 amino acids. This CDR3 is CASTEGGASGISSYEQYF. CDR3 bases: TGTGCCAGCACCGAGGGTGGGGCGAGCGGGATTAGCTCCTACGAGCAGTACTTC. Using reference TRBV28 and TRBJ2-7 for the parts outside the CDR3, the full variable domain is DVKVTQSSRYLVKRTGEKVFLECVQDMDHENMFWYRQDPGLGLRLIYFSYDVKMKEKGDIPEGYSVSREKKERFSLILESASTNQTSMYLCASTEGGASGISSYEQYFGPGTRLTVT.

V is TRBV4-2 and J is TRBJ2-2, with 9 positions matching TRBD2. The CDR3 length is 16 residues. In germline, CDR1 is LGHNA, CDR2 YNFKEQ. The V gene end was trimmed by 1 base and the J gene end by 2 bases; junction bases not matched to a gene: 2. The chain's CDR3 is CASSQGRGGNTGELFF. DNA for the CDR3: TGTGCCAGCAGCCAAGGGCGGGGGGGCAACACCGGGGAGCTGTTTTTT.

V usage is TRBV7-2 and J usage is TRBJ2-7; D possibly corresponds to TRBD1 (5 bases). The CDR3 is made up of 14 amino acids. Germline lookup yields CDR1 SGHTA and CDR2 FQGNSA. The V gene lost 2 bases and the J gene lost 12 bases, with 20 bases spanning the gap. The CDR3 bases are TGTGCCAGCAGCTTAAACTTCCCCGGGCAGGGCCCGTACTTC. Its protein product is CASSLNFPGQGPYF.

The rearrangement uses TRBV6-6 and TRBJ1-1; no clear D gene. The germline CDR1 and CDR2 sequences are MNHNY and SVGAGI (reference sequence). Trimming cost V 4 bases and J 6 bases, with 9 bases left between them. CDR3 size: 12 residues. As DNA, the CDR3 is TGTGCCAGCAGTTCCTACCGATCTGAAGCTTTCTTT. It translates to CASSSYRSEAFF.

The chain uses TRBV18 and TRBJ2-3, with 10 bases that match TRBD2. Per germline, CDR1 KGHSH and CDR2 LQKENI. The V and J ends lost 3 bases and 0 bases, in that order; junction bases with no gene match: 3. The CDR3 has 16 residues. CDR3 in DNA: TGTGCCAGCTCACCCACACTAGCGGGGAGCACAGATACGCAGTATTTT. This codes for CASSPTLAGSTDTQYF.

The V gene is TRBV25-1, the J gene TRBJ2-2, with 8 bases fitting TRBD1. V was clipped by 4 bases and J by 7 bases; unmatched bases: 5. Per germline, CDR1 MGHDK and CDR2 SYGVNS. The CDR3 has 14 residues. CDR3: CASSVDRVDGELFF. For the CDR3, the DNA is TGTGCCAGCAGTGTGGACAGGGTCGACGGGGAGCTGTTTTTT.

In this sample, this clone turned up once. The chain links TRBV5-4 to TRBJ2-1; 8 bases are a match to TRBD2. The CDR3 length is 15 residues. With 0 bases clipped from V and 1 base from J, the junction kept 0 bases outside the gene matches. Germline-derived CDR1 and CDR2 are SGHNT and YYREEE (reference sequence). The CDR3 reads CASSLASGSYNEQFF. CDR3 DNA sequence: TGTGCCAGCAGCTTGGCTAGCGGGTCCTACAATGAGCAGTTCTTC.

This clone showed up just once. Here the CDR3 DNA reads TGCGCCAGCGGAGCTAGCGGGATGTACGAGCAGTACTTC. Its translation: CASGASGMYEQYF. The chain links TRBV10-2 to TRBJ2-7; TRBD2 aligns across 9 bases. CDR1 is WSHSY and CDR2 is SAAADI in the germline V gene. Trimming at V came to 8 bases and at J to 4 bases, leaving 6 bases not matched to a gene. The CDR3 runs to 13 residues.

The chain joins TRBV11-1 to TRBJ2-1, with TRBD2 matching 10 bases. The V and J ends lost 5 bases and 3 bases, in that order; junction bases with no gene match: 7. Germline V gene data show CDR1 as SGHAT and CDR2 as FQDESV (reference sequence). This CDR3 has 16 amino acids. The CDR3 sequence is CASSQRTSGVYNEQFF. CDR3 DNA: TGTGCCAGCAGCCAGAGGACTAGCGGAGTCTACAATGAGCAGTTCTTC.